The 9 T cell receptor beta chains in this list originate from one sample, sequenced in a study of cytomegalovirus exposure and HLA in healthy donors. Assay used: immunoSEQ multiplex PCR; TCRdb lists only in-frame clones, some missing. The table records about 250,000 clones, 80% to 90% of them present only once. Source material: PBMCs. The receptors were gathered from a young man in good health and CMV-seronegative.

In DNA form, the CDR3 reads TGTGCCTCCCGGACTAGCGGGAGGGCCTCGGACGGGGAGCTGTTTTTT. It yields the protein CASRTSGRASDGELFF. The V and J genes are TRBV30 and TRBJ2-2; 15 nucleotides agree with TRBD2. V gave up 7 bases and J gave up 7 bases; unmatched junction bases: 10. Per the germline V gene, CDR1 is GTSNPN and CDR2 is SVGIG (reference sequence). The length of the CDR3 is 16 residues. Together with reference TRBV30 and TRBJ2-2, the CDR3 gives the full variable domain: SQTIHQWPATLVQPVGSPLSLECTVEGTSNPNLYWYRQAAGRGLQLLFYSVGIGQISSEVPQNLSASRPQDRQFILSSKKLLLSDSGFYLCASRTSGRASDGELFFGEGSRLTVL.

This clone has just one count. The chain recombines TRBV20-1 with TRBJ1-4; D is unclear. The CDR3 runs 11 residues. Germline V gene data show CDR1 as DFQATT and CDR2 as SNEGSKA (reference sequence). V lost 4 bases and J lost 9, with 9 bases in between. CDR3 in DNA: TGCAGTGCTACAGACGGGAAAAAACTGTTTTTT. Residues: CSATDGKKLFF.

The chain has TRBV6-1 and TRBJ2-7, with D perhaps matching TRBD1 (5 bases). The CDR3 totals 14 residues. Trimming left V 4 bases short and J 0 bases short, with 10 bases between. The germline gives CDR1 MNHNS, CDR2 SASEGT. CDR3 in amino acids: CASSVRGYSYEQYF. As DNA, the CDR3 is TGTGCCAGCAGTGTTAGGGGATACTCCTACGAGCAGTACTTC.

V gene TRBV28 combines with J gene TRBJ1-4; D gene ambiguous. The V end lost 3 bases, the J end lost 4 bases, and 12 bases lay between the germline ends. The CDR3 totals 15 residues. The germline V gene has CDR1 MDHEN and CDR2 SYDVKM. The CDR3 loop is CASSFNGQHNEKLFF. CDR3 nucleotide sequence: TGTGCCAGCAGTTTTAATGGGCAGCATAATGAAAAACTGTTTTTT.

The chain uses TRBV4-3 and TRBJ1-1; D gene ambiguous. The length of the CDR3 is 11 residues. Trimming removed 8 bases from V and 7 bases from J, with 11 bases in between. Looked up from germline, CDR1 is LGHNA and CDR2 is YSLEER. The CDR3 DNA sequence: TGCGCCAGCGGAGGGCTTAATGAAGCTTTCTTT. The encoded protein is CASGGLNEAFF.

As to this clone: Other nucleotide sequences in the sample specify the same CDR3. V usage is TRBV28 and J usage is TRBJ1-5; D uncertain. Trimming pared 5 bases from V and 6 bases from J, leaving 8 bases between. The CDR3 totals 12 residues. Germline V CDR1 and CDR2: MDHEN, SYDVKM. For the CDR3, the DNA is TGTGCCAGCAGTCCCCCGGGTCAGCCCCAGCATTTT. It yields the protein CASSPPGQPQHF. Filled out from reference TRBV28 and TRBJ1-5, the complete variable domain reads DVKVTQSSRYLVKRTGEKVFLECVQDMDHENMFWYRQDPGLGLRLIYFSYDVKMKEKGDIPEGYSVSREKKERFSLILESASTNQTSMYLCASSPPGQPQHFGDGTRLSIL.

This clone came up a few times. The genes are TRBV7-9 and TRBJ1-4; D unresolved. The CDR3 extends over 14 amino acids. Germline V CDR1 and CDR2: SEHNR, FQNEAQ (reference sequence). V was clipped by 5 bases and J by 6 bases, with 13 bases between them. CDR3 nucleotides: TGTGCCAGCAGCCAACGGGGTGCCGATGAAAAACTGTTTTTT. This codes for CASSQRGADEKLFF. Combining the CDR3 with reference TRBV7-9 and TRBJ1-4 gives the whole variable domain DTGVSQNPRHKITKRGQNVTFRCDPISEHNRLYWYRQTLGQGPEFLTYFQNEAQLEKSRLLSDRFSAERPKGSFSTLEIQRTEQGDSAMYLCASSQRGADEKLFFGSGTQLSVL.

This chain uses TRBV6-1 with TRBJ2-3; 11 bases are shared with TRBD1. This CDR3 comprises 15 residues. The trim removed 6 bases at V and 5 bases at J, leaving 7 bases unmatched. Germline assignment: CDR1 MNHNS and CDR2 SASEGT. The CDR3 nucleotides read TGTGCCAGCAGCGCCAGGGGGACAGGGGGAGATACGCAGTATTTT. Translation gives CASSARGTGGDTQYF.

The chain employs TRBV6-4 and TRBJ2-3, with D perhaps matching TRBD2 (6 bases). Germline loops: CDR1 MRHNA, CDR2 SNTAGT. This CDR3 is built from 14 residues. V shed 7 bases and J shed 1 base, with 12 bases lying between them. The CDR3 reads CASTRGSRTDTQYF. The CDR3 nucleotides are TGTGCCAGCACTCGGGGGAGCCGCACAGATACGCAGTATTTT.